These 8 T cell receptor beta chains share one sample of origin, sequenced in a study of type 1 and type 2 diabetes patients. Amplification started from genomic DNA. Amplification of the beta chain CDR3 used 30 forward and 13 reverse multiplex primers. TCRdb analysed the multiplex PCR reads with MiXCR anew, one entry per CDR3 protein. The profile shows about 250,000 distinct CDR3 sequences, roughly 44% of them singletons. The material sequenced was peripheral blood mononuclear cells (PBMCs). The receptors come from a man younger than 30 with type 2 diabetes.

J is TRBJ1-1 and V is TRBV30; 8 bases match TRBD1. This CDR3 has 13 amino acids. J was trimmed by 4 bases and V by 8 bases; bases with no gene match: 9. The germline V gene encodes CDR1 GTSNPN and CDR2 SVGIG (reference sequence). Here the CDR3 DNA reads TGTGCCGGGGAAAAGGACAGGGCCACTGAAGCTTTCTTT. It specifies CAGEKDRATEAFF.

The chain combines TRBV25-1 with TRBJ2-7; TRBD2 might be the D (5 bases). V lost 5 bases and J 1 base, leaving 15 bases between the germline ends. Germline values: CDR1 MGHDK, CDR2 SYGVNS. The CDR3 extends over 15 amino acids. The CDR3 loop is CASSYAGSLSYEQYF. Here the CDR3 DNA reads TGTGCCAGCAGTTATGCGGGCTCCCTATCCTACGAGCAGTACTTC.

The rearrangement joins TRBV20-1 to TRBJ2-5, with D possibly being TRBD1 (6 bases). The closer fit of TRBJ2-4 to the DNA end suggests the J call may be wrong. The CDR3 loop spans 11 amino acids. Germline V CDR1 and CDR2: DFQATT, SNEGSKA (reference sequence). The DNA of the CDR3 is TGCAGTGCTAGGGACAGTCCCATTCAGTACTTC. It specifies CSARDSPIQYF.

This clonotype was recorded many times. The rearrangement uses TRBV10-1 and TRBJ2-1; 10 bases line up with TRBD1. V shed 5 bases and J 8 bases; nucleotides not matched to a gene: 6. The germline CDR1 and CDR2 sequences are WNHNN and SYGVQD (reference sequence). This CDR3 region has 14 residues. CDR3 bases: TGCGCCAGCAGTAACGGGACAGGGGTGCATGAGCAGTTCTTC. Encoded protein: CASSNGTGVHEQFF.

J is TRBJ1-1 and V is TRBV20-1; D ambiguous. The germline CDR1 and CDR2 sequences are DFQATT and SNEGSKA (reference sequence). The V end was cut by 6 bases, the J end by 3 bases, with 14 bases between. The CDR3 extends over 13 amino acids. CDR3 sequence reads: CSASGGRYTEAFF. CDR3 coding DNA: TGCAGTGCGAGCGGAGGGAGGTACACTGAAGCTTTCTTT.

The CDR3, as DNA: TGTGCCAGCAGCCTCAACCTCCAAGAGACCCAGTACTTC. It is translated as CASSLNLQETQYF. V is TRBV7-6 and J is TRBJ2-5; no definite D call. This CDR3 has 13 amino acids. Germline loops: CDR1 SGHVS, CDR2 FNYEAQ. The V and J ends lost 5 bases and 1 base respectively, with 8 bases between them.

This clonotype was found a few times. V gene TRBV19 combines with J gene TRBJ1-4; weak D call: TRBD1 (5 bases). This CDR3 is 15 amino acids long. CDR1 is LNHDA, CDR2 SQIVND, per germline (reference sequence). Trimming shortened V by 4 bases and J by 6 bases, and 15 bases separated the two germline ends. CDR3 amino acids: CASSRGRGEYEKLFF. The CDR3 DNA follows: TGTGCCAGTAGTAGGGGCCGGGGGGAGTATGAAAAACTGTTTTTT.

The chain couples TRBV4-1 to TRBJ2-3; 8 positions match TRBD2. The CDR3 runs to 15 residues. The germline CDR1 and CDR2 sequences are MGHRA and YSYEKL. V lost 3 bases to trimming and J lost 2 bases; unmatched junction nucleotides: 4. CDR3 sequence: CASSHLAGNTDTQYF. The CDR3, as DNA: TGCGCCAGCAGCCACTTAGCGGGGAACACAGATACGCAGTATTTT.